This T cell receptor beta chain was captured in a study of T cell repertoires in cytomegalovirus infection. A word on this clonotype: The antigen remains undetermined.

MiXCR, run by TCRdb on the reads, gives a single entry per CDR3 protein. The table records 830,000 or so distinct CDR3 sequences, about 31% of them present only once. Between the trimmed V and J ends, which lost 5 bases and 5 bases, there was a span of 12 bases. This CDR3 is 13 amino acids long. Germline V gives CDR1 LNHNV, CDR2 YYDKDF (reference sequence). Here the sequenced sample was cultured CD8+ T cells from PBMCs, taken from culture after CMV antigen stimulation. This receptor was taken from a human donor in good health (CMV status not recorded). Some clones in this sample may be carry-over from other donors' samples. V usage is TRBV15 and J usage is TRBJ1-1; D unresolved. The CDR3 DNA is TGTGCCACCAGCGGATCCCGACGGACTGAAGCTTTCTTT. Amino acid sequence: CATSGSRRTEAFF.